This passage covers 24 T cell receptor beta chains from one sample sequenced in a study of T cell responses to AZD1222 COVID-19 vaccine. Produced via immunoSEQ multiplex PCR; TCRdb's table is partial and in-frame only. Among around 95,000 clones, roughly 90% were seen once, and the ten largest hold around 3%. The sequenced sample was peripheral blood, obtained on day 0 of AZD1222 vaccination. The receptor source for this set is an adult in good health.

CDR3 coding DNA: TGTGCCAGCAGTGGCCGGGACAGGGGTTTGGGCAATCAGCCCCAGCATTTT. Translating gives CASSGRDRGLGNQPQHF. The J gene is TRBJ1-5, the V gene TRBV28, with 10 positions matching TRBD1. J was trimmed by 2 bases and V by 5 bases; bases with no gene match: 9. CDR1 and CDR2 from the germline V gene are MDHEN and SYDVKM. The CDR3 is 17 residues long.

V gene TRBV14 combines with J gene TRBJ2-2; TRBD2 matches 9 bases. The CDR3 contains 16 residues. Germline values: CDR1 SGHDN, CDR2 FVKESK. The J segment lost 1 base and the V segment lost 5 bases, leaving 5 bases of the junction unmatched. In nucleotides, the CDR3 is TGTGCCAGCAGCGCATTTAGCGGGAGGAACACCGGGGAGCTGTTTTTT. Translation: CASSAFSGRNTGELFF.

V usage is TRBV7-3 and J usage is TRBJ2-3, with TRBD2 matching over 8 bases. Germline CDR1 reads SGHTA; CDR2 reads FQGTGA. This CDR3 has 16 residues. J lost 4 bases, V lost 1 base, and 7 bases had no gene match. CDR3 region: CASSLKPAGVSDTQYF. The DNA for the CDR3 is TGTGCCAGCAGCTTAAAGCCAGCGGGAGTCTCAGATACGCAGTATTTT. Drawing the rest from reference TRBV7-3 and TRBJ2-3, the complete variable domain is GAGVSQTPSNKVTEKGKYVELRCDPISGHTALYWYRQSLGQGPEFLIYFQGTGAADDSGLPNDRFFAVRPEGSVSTLKIQRTERGDSAVYLCASSLKPAGVSDTQYFGPGTRLTVL.

The chain couples TRBV5-8 to TRBJ1-1; a possible D gene is TRBD1 (5 bases). This CDR3 contains 13 residues. Germline V gene data show CDR1 as SGHTS and CDR2 as YDEGEE. The V end was cut by 6 bases, the J end by 7 bases, with 16 bases between. Here the CDR3 DNA reads TGTGCCAGCAACGAGGGGTCCCAGGATGAAGCTTTCTTT. Translated: CASNEGSQDEAFF.

This sequence joins TRBV6-1 and TRBJ1-2; weak D call: TRBD1 (5 bases). Trimming removed 3 bases from V and 6 bases from J, with 14 bases in between. The CDR3 totals 14 residues. CDR1 is MNHNS, CDR2 SASEGT, per germline. CDR3 in amino acids: CASSDRVGFHGYTF. CDR3 in DNA: TGTGCCAGCAGTGACAGGGTGGGGTTTCATGGCTACACCTTC.

The chain joins TRBV7-3 to TRBJ1-2; possible D gene TRBD1, 6 bases. Per germline, CDR1 SGHTA and CDR2 FQGTGA. The ends were cut back, 1 base at V and 8 bases at J, with 20 bases in the middle. The CDR3 is made up of 16 amino acids. As DNA, the CDR3 is TGTGCCAGCAGCTTAATGCCGAGCAGGGGTTTTGAAGGCTACACCTTC. This gives the protein CASSLMPSRGFEGYTF.

The chain joins TRBV4-3 to TRBJ1-2; no definite D call. V was shortened by 0 bases and J by 4 bases, with 18 bases between the two germline ends. From germline, CDR1 is LGHNA and CDR2 YSLEER. The CDR3 extends over 17 amino acids. As DNA, the CDR3 is TGCGCCAGCAGCCAAGATTTGACTTCTCGCCCCCCCTATGGCTACACCTTC. Amino acid sequence: CASSQDLTSRPPYGYTF.

This clone was observed a handful of times. CDR3 protein: CASSSTGVSYNEQFF. The CDR3 DNA is TGTGCCAGCTCATCTACAGGGGTCTCCTACAATGAGCAGTTCTTC. V gene TRBV18 combines with J gene TRBJ2-1; 7 nucleotides match TRBD1. This CDR3 spans 15 amino acids. The germline V gene has CDR1 KGHSH and CDR2 LQKENI. The J segment lost 0 bases and the V segment lost 5 bases, leaving 4 bases of the junction unmatched.

The CDR3 DNA is TGTGCCACCAGAGAGCAGGCGGAGGGCAATGAAGCTTTCTTT. Its translation: CATREQAEGNEAFF. The genes are TRBV15 and TRBJ1-1; unclear D gene. V was cut by 6 bases and J by 7 bases, with 18 bases left in between. CDR3 size: 14 residues. Germline-derived CDR1 and CDR2 are LNHNV and YYDKDF (reference sequence).

The genes are TRBV4-1 and TRBJ2-2; the D call may be TRBD1 or TRBD2 (5 bases each). From germline, CDR1 is MGHRA and CDR2 YSYEKL. The CDR3 consists of 16 residues. The V end lost 1 base, the J end lost 0 bases, and 9 bases lay between the germline ends. The CDR3 reads CASSQVKGPNTGELFF. The CDR3 DNA is TGCGCCAGCAGCCAAGTTAAGGGACCGAACACCGGGGAGCTGTTTTTT.

The gene calls are TRBV5-4 and TRBJ2-1; D remains unclear. CDR3 length: 12 amino acids. V was trimmed by 4 bases and J by 9 bases, leaving 11 bases between them. CDR1 SGHNT and CDR2 YYREEE come from the germline V gene (reference sequence). CDR3 DNA: TGTGCCAGCAGCCCCGTCGGTCTTGAGCAGTTCTTC. Amino acid sequence: CASSPVGLEQFF.

The V call is TRBV19, the J call TRBJ2-7, with D maybe TRBD2 (6 bases). In germline, CDR1 is LNHDA, CDR2 SQIVND (reference sequence). The CDR3 runs 15 residues. V shed 4 bases and J shed 3 bases, with 16 bases lying between them. CDR3 region: CASSTTLGTGYEQYF. The CDR3 DNA follows: TGTGCCAGTAGTACCACCCTAGGGACTGGCTACGAGCAGTACTTC.

The chain employs TRBV5-1 and TRBJ1-2, with TRBD1 matching 7 bases. Germline V gives CDR1 SGHRS, CDR2 YFSETQ. V shed 4 bases, J shed 8 bases, and the junction held 11 bases outside the gene matches. The length of the CDR3 is 14 residues. The CDR3 sequence is CASSPGTAPPGYTF. In DNA, the CDR3 is TGCGCCAGCAGCCCTGGGACAGCCCCGCCCGGCTACACCTTC.

This clone was detected only once. V is TRBV19 and J is TRBJ1-5; D is unresolved. This CDR3 comprises 15 residues. CDR1 is LNHDA and CDR2 is SQIVND in the germline V gene (reference sequence). The ends were cut back, 0 bases at V and 5 bases at J, with 11 bases in the middle. As DNA, the CDR3 is TGTGCCAGTAGTATAGAATCCGGTTATGATCAGCCCCAGCATTTT. It is translated as CASSIESGYDQPQHF.

This sequence joins TRBV12-5 and TRBJ1-2; 7 nucleotides match TRBD1. This CDR3 is 13 amino acids long. J was trimmed by 4 bases and V by 3 bases; bases with no gene match: 2. CDR1 is LGHNT and CDR2 is FRNRAP in the germline V gene. CDR3 loop: CASGLDRAYGYTF. CDR3 bases: TGTGCTAGTGGTTTAGACAGGGCCTATGGCTACACCTTC.

The chain uses TRBV27 and TRBJ2-7; TRBD1 matches at 8 bases. The CDR3 spans 13 residues. Germline V gene lookup returns CDR1 MNHEY and CDR2 SMNVEV (reference sequence). V shed 6 bases and J 1 base; nucleotides not matched to a gene: 2. The CDR3 DNA reads TGTGCCAGCAGACAGGGGGTGTCCTACGAGCAGTACTTC. Protein: CASRQGVSYEQYF.

The V and J genes are TRBV6-1 and TRBJ2-3; D gene unclear. Germline CDR1 and CDR2: MNHNS and SASEGT. This CDR3 contains 15 residues. With 3 bases removed from V and 0 bases from J, the gap between germline ends came to 10 bases. In DNA form, the CDR3 reads TGTGCCAGCAGTGATATGCTATCTAGCACAGATACGCAGTATTTT. This gives the protein CASSDMLSSTDTQYF.

In nucleotides, the CDR3 is TGTGCCAGCAGTTTCTTAGGGCCCGGGGGCGCTGAAGCTTTCTTT. As protein: CASSFLGPGGAEAFF. The chain joins TRBV6-5 to TRBJ1-1, with D tentatively TRBD1 (6 bases). The ends were cut back, 4 bases at V and 6 bases at J, with 18 bases in the middle. The CDR3 consists of 15 residues. CDR1 is MNHEY, CDR2 SVGAGI, per germline.

This clone was recorded a few times. The chain combines TRBV15 with TRBJ2-6; D is ambiguous. The CDR3 consists of 16 residues. Germline lookup yields CDR1 LNHNV and CDR2 YYDKDF (reference sequence). Trimming cost V 0 bases and J 1 base, with 7 bases left between them. DNA of the CDR3: TGTGCCACCAGCAGAGATCGAGGATCTGGGGCCAACGTCCTGACTTTC. Translating it yields CATSRDRGSGANVLTF.

The chain couples TRBV9 to TRBJ1-4; the D gene is possibly TRBD1 (5 bases). The CDR3 totals 14 residues. Trimming took 0 bases from V and 8 from J, leaving 11 bases between them. Germline V gives CDR1 SGDLS, CDR2 YYNGEE. In DNA, the CDR3 is TGTGCCAGCAGCGTAGGCAGGGTAGGGGAAAAACTGTTTTTT. Translation: CASSVGRVGEKLFF.

The chain uses TRBV27 and TRBJ1-5, with D perhaps TRBD1 (5 bases). The CDR3 is made up of 17 amino acids. Per germline, CDR1 MNHEY and CDR2 SMNVEV (reference sequence). V lost 2 bases and J 0 bases, leaving 14 bases between the germline ends. For the CDR3, the DNA is TGTGCCAGCAGTTTAACAGGTGGAGGTTATAGCAATCAGCCCCAGCATTTT. Its protein is CASSLTGGGYSNQPQHF.

The sample holds one count of this clone. The chain uses TRBV29-1 and TRBJ2-3, with TRBD2 matching 13 bases. V lost 8 bases to trimming and J lost 2 bases; unmatched junction nucleotides: 7. The CDR3 is 15 amino acids. CDR1 and CDR2 from the germline V gene are SQVTM and ANQGSEA. CDR3 region: CSNTLAGGNTDTQYF. CDR3 DNA: TGCAGCAATACACTAGCGGGAGGGAACACAGATACGCAGTATTTT.

This clone was detected once. This chain uses TRBV6-1 with TRBJ2-1, with 7 bases aligning to TRBD1. This CDR3 comprises 17 residues. From germline, CDR1 is MNHNS and CDR2 SASEGT. The J segment lost 5 bases and the V segment lost 3 bases, leaving 13 bases of the junction unmatched. DNA of the CDR3: TGTGCCAGCAGTGATCACCTGGGACAGCTAAAAAACAATGAGCAGTTCTTC. Translated: CASSDHLGQLKNNEQFF.

V usage is TRBV6-2 or TRBV6-3 and J usage is TRBJ1-4, with D perhaps TRBD1 (5 bases). The CDR3 totals 16 residues. Germline CDR1 is MNHEY and CDR2 is SVGEGT. Deletions cut 0 bases from V and 9 bases from J, with 17 bases between. The CDR3 DNA follows: TGTGCCAGCAGTTACTCCACAGGAACGAGCTCTCAAAAACTGTTTTTT. Translating it yields CASSYSTGTSSQKLFF.